The 15 T cell receptor beta chains reported below all come from one sample, sequenced in a study of T cell responses to AZD1222 COVID-19 vaccine. This table comes from immunoSEQ multiplex PCR, and its TCRdb copy is limited to in-frame clones, with some not included. The table has approximately 120,000 clones, around 92% seen once. This material consisted of peripheral blood, taken on day 0 of AZD1222 vaccination. Receptors originate from an adult in good health.

This chain uses TRBV28 with TRBJ2-7; 11 nucleotides match TRBD2. V was pared by 8 bases and J by 6 bases, with 9 bases of the junction left unmatched. The CDR3 runs to 14 residues. The germline V gene encodes CDR1 MDHEN and CDR2 SYDVKM. The CDR3: CASLDLAGGIEQYF. The CDR3 DNA follows: TGTGCCAGCCTCGACCTAGCGGGAGGCATCGAGCAGTACTTC.

This clone has more than one count but fewer than ten. This rearrangement joins TRBV7-2 to TRBJ2-5; 9 bases match TRBD2. V was clipped by 3 bases and J by 5 bases; unmatched bases: 4. CDR3 length equals 14 residues. Germline V gene data show CDR1 as SGHTA and CDR2 as FQGNSA. The CDR3 loop reads CASSLAGGLETQYF. Here the CDR3 DNA reads TGTGCCAGCAGCTTGGCGGGAGGGCTGGAGACCCAGTACTTC.

The rearrangement links TRBV28 to TRBJ1-1; 9 nucleotides agree with TRBD1. J gave up 4 bases and V 10 bases, and 4 bases lay outside the gene matches. CDR1 and CDR2 from the germline V gene are MDHEN and SYDVKM. The CDR3 covers 12 residues. The CDR3 nucleotides read TGTGCCACCGGACAGGGGCTCACTGAAGCTTTCTTT. Amino acid sequence: CATGQGLTEAFF. Drawing the rest from reference TRBV28 and TRBJ1-1, the complete variable domain is DVKVTQSSRYLVKRTGEKVFLECVQDMDHENMFWYRQDPGLGLRLIYFSYDVKMKEKGDIPEGYSVSREKKERFSLILESASTNQTSMYLCATGQGLTEAFFGQGTRLTVV.

This clone was seen once. The chain links TRBV10-2 to TRBJ2-1; no reliable D call. In germline, CDR1 is WSHSY, CDR2 SAAADI. The CDR3 runs 14 residues. Trimming took off 1 base at V and 6 bases at J, with 10 bases between the two ends. The CDR3 DNA follows: TGCGCCAGCAGTGAGTTCACAGTGGGCAATGAGCAGTTCTTC. Amino acid sequence: CASSEFTVGNEQFF.

J is TRBJ2-5 and V is TRBV11-2; the D is unclear. The germline V and J ends were trimmed by 5 bases and 0 bases, with 10 bases remaining between them. Germline CDR1 SGHAT, CDR2 FQNNGV. The CDR3 spans 14 residues. The CDR3 loop is CASSVQMYQETQYF. The CDR3 DNA sequence: TGTGCCAGCAGCGTACAGATGTACCAAGAGACCCAGTACTTC.

In nucleotides, the CDR3 is TGTGCCAGCTCAGGCTCTCTAGCGAACGAGCAGTACTTC. Protein sequence: CASSGSLANEQYF. The chain is built from TRBV18 and TRBJ2-7, with D possibly being TRBD2 (6 bases). Germline loops: CDR1 KGHSH, CDR2 LQKENI. This CDR3 spans 13 amino acids. Between the trimmed V and J ends, which lost 5 bases and 5 bases, there was a span of 13 bases.

This clone appeared a single time. The chain recombines TRBV18 with TRBJ2-7, with D unclear. The CDR3 consists of 13 residues. Germline CDR1 and CDR2: KGHSH and LQKENI. Deletions cut 0 bases from V and 2 bases from J, with 5 bases between. The CDR3 DNA reads as TGTGCCAGCTCACCACCGGGCCCCTACGAGCAGTACTTC. As protein: CASSPPGPYEQYF.

The chain has TRBV9 and TRBJ2-3, with D maybe TRBD2 (6 bases). Germline V CDR1 and CDR2: SGDLS, YYNGEE. CDR3 size: 15 residues. Trimming cost V 2 bases and J 2 bases, with 12 bases left between them. The CDR3 coding sequence is TGTGCCAGCAGCGTGGCGGGGCGCGCCACAGATACGCAGTATTTT. Protein sequence: CASSVAGRATDTQYF.

The genes are TRBV28 and TRBJ1-2, with D unresolved. V lost 6 bases and J lost 7, with 12 bases in between. Germline V lookup: CDR1 MDHEN, CDR2 SYDVKM. The CDR3 runs 12 residues. This CDR3 reads CASSPSTRGYTF. Here the CDR3 DNA reads TGTGCCAGCAGCCCTTCGACGCGTGGCTACACCTTC.

This rearrangement joins TRBV24-1 to TRBJ1-3; D unclear. CDR1 and CDR2 (germline): KGHDR, SFDVKD. V lost 2 bases and J 0 bases, leaving 7 bases between the germline ends. The CDR3 runs 15 residues. The CDR3 sequence is CATSDSAASGNTIYF. The CDR3, as DNA: TGTGCCACCAGTGATTCGGCAGCCTCTGGAAACACCATATATTTT.

The chain recombines TRBV5-5 with TRBJ1-2; D not resolved. V lost 4 bases to trimming and J lost 2 bases, with 15 bases between them. CDR1 and CDR2 from the germline V gene are SGHKS and YYEKEE (reference sequence). There are 15 residues in the CDR3. CDR3 sequence: CASSPQGASNYGYTF. DNA of the CDR3: TGTGCCAGCAGCCCCCAAGGTGCGTCAAACTATGGCTACACCTTC.

The rearrangement links TRBV2 to TRBJ2-6, with no clear D. This CDR3 has 12 amino acids. The V gene's germline CDR1 is SNHLY and CDR2 FYNNEI. Between the trimmed V and J ends, which lost 7 bases and 3 bases, there was a span of 4 bases. The CDR3 loop reads CASKGGANVLTF. In nucleotides, the CDR3 is TGTGCCAGCAAAGGTGGGGCCAACGTCCTGACTTTC.

The rearrangement uses TRBV10-2 and TRBJ1-4; D call uncertain. Germline CDR1 and CDR2: WSHSY and SAAADI. The CDR3 sequence is 14 residues long. V gave up 5 bases and J gave up 2 bases, with 9 bases separating them. This chain's CDR3 is CASSKGQTNEKLFF. The CDR3 bases are TGCGCCAGCAGTAAAGGTCAGACTAATGAAAAACTGTTTTTT.

This clone was observed a single time. The CDR3 sequence: CSASSSHNQPQHF. In nucleotides, the CDR3 is TGCAGTGCTAGTAGCAGCCACAATCAGCCCCAGCATTTT. The chain couples TRBV20-1 to TRBJ1-5; the D is unclear. The CDR3 is 13 amino acids. V shed 3 bases and J shed 3 bases, with 9 bases lying between them. Germline-derived CDR1 and CDR2 are DFQATT and SNEGSKA (reference sequence).

The chain recombines TRBV4-3 with TRBJ2-5, with D perhaps TRBD2 (5 bases). Germline V gives CDR1 LGHNA, CDR2 YSLEER. The CDR3 has 13 residues. V lost 0 bases and J lost 5, with 7 bases in between. As DNA, the CDR3 is TGCGCCAGCAGCCAAGAGCGGGTGGAGACCCAGTACTTC. It specifies CASSQERVETQYF.